A single sample gave rise to the 23 T cell receptor beta chains below, sequenced in a study of vaccination and CD4 T cells after COVID-19. Sequencing of DNA taken from cultured CD4+ T cells relied on the Oncomine TCR Beta short-read assay. MiXCR, run by TCRdb on the PCR reads, gives a single entry per CDR3 protein. This sample has just under 8,500 distinct CDR3 sequences, with just over 70% found just once. These receptors' targets are unknown. Treatment indicated: roughly 10-day PBMC culture with coronavirus spike peptide pools or control peptides (ViraFEST assay). Sequenced material: CD4+ T cells from blood, cultured in vitro. Source of these receptors: a human donor who had recovered from COVID-19.

The chain carries TRBV20-1 and TRBJ1-1; D might be TRBD1 (6 bases). V lost 1 base to trimming and J lost 3 bases, with 15 bases between them. Germline CDR1 DFQATT, CDR2 SNEGSKA (reference sequence). The CDR3 loop spans 15 amino acids. The CDR3 DNA reads as TGCAGTGCTAGAGTGGAGGACAGCGCCTACACTGAAGCTTTCTTT. This translates into CSARVEDSAYTEAFF.

The rearrangement links TRBV2 to TRBJ1-1; D is uncertain. The CDR3 spans 17 residues. From germline, CDR1 is SNHLY and CDR2 FYNNEI. Trimming shortened V by 2 bases and J by 6 bases, and 22 bases separated the two germline ends. Here the CDR3 reads CASSEPLEWVSAPEAFF. CDR3 nucleotides: TGTGCCAGCAGTGAACCGTTGGAGTGGGTGTCCGCCCCTGAAGCTTTCTTT.

The chain links TRBV6-1 to TRBJ1-6; no firm D call. The germline V gene has CDR1 MNHNS and CDR2 SASEGT. This CDR3 has 13 amino acids. V was pared by 7 bases and J by 7 bases, with 11 bases between. The CDR3 sequence is CASTFGPNSPLHF. The CDR3 region has the DNA TGTGCCAGCACGTTCGGACCGAATTCACCCCTCCACTTT.

This clonotype was found once. The V and J genes are TRBV6-7 and TRBJ1-2, with D maybe TRBD1 (5 bases). TRBV6-7 is given ORF status, its function remaining uncertain. The CDR3 spans 14 residues. The germline V and J ends were trimmed by 5 bases and 4 bases, with 14 bases remaining between them. CDR3: CASSTGYMGYGYTF. DNA for the CDR3: TGTGCCAGCAGTACAGGATACATGGGCTATGGCTACACCTTC.

The CDR3 nucleotides are TGTGCCAGCAGTCAGGGAGGTGAGCAGTTCTTC. Residues: CASSQGGEQFF. The chain employs TRBV7-2 and TRBJ2-1; TRBD2 might be the D (6 bases). The CDR3 has 11 residues. Germline values: CDR1 SGHTA, CDR2 FQGNSA. V was clipped by 6 bases and J by 9 bases, with 9 bases between them. Complete variable domain (other parts from reference TRBV7-2 and TRBJ2-1): GAGVSQSPSNKVTEKGKDVELRCDPISGHTALYWYRQSLGQGLEFLIYFQGNSAPDKSGLPSDRFSAERTGGSVSTLTIQRTQQEDSAVYLCASSQGGEQFFGPGTRLTVL.

This clonotype was seen just once. CDR3 nucleotides: TGCGCCAGCAGCACCGGGACAGGCAGCTATGGCTACACCTTC. Amino acids: CASSTGTGSYGYTF. V is TRBV5-1 and J is TRBJ1-2; 8 nucleotides line up with TRBD1. V was clipped by 4 bases and J by 4 bases; unmatched bases: 6. This CDR3 contains 14 residues. Germline CDR1 and CDR2: SGHRS and YFSETQ.

The chain uses TRBV7-8 and TRBJ1-3, with D perhaps TRBD1 (6 bases). The CDR3 is 15 amino acids. V gave up 5 bases and J gave up 2 bases, with 13 bases separating them. The germline V gene has CDR1 SGHVS and CDR2 FQNEAQ. The CDR3 protein is CASSPKDRAGNTIYF. DNA for the CDR3: TGTGCCAGCAGCCCGAAGGACAGAGCTGGAAACACCATATATTTT.

The V call is TRBV10-3, the J call TRBJ2-1, with D possibly called TRBD1 or TRBD2 (5 bases each). From germline, CDR1 is ENHRY and CDR2 SYGVKD. This CDR3 comprises 13 residues. Trimming took 11 bases from V and 3 from J, leaving 14 bases between them. The CDR3 reads CAAVGDDYNEQFF. CDR3 DNA: TGTGCCGCCGTAGGGGACGACTACAATGAGCAGTTCTTC.

J is TRBJ2-2 and V is TRBV7-6; perhaps TRBD2 as D (6 bases). Looked up from germline, CDR1 is SGHVS and CDR2 is FNYEAQ. Trimming removed 6 bases at V and 6 bases at J, with 20 bases between. This CDR3 spans 16 amino acids. CDR3: CASSTSGRMKAGELFF. CDR3 DNA: TGTGCCAGCAGTACCAGTGGGAGGATGAAGGCCGGGGAGCTGTTTTTT.

The J gene is TRBJ1-2, the V gene TRBV7-9, with 9 positions matching TRBD1. The CDR3 runs to 15 residues. The germline CDR1 and CDR2 sequences are SEHNR and FQNEAQ (reference sequence). V lost 3 bases, J lost 3 bases, and 5 bases stayed unmatched. CDR3 residues: CASSLGTGWDYGYTF. The CDR3 bases are TGTGCCAGCAGCTTGGGGACAGGGTGGGACTATGGCTACACCTTC.

This clonotype was seen a few times. The V and J genes are TRBV20-1 and TRBJ1-3; maybe TRBD1 (5 bases). CDR1 is DFQATT, CDR2 SNEGSKA, per germline (reference sequence). The CDR3 is 16 amino acids. Between the trimmed V and J ends, which lost 1 base and 0 bases, there was a span of 13 bases. The chain's CDR3 is CSARVSSGNSGNTIYF. For the CDR3, the DNA is TGCAGTGCTAGAGTCTCATCAGGGAACTCTGGAAACACCATATATTTT.

The rearrangement joins TRBV7-2 to TRBJ2-7; D might be TRBD2 (5 bases). The germline CDR1 and CDR2 sequences are SGHTA and FQGNSA. Trimming took 1 base from V and 4 from J, leaving 11 bases between them. The CDR3 totals 14 residues. CDR3 in DNA: TGTGCCAGCAGCTTAGGTCCTTCGGGGTACGAGCAGTACTTC. This translates into CASSLGPSGYEQYF.

This clonotype was found a few times. The chain carries TRBV20-1 and TRBJ1-2; weak D call: TRBD1 (6 bases). V lost 0 bases and J 4 bases, leaving 21 bases between the germline ends. This CDR3 spans 17 amino acids. Germline V gives CDR1 DFQATT, CDR2 SNEGSKA (reference sequence). The CDR3: CSARDTNHRVESYGYTF. The DNA for the CDR3 is TGCAGTGCTAGAGATACTAATCACAGGGTCGAGAGCTATGGCTACACCTTC.

V usage is TRBV2 and J usage is TRBJ1-2; 9 bases are a match to TRBD1. Germline lookup yields CDR1 SNHLY and CDR2 FYNNEI. This CDR3 spans 13 amino acids. J was trimmed by 5 bases and V by 6 bases; bases with no gene match: 4. This CDR3 is CASSGTGFYGYTF. CDR3 in DNA: TGTGCCAGCAGCGGGACAGGGTTTTATGGCTACACCTTC.

V and J are TRBV20-1 and TRBJ2-7; tentative D call: TRBD1 (5 bases). CDR3 size: 15 residues. From germline, CDR1 is DFQATT and CDR2 SNEGSKA (reference sequence). Trimming cost V 0 bases and J 2 bases, with 14 bases left between them. The CDR3 spells CSARDFRVGTYEQYF. DNA for the CDR3: TGCAGTGCTAGAGATTTCAGGGTTGGTACCTACGAGCAGTACTTC.

The rearrangement links TRBV2 to TRBJ1-6; D is possibly TRBD1 (5 bases). The CDR3 loop spans 12 amino acids. Germline CDR1 is SNHLY and CDR2 is FYNNEI. The V end lost 6 bases, the J end lost 10 bases, and 10 bases lay between the germline ends. The CDR3 coding sequence is TGTGCCAGCAGGGGGGAAGGGTCACCCCTCCACTTT. This encodes CASRGEGSPLHF.

This clonotype was recorded a few times. The V gene is TRBV20-1, the J gene TRBJ1-1; 8 nucleotides align to TRBD1. CDR3 length: 14 amino acids. V shed 6 bases, J shed 3 bases, and the junction held 9 bases outside the gene matches. Germline assignment: CDR1 DFQATT and CDR2 SNEGSKA (reference sequence). CDR3 DNA: TGCAGTGCCGCCGGCGGGACAGGAGACACTGAAGCTTTCTTT. Translated, it gives CSAAGGTGDTEAFF.

The chain carries TRBV30 and TRBJ1-1; tentatively, D is TRBD1 (5 bases). Per germline, CDR1 GTSNPN and CDR2 SVGIG (reference sequence). The CDR3 covers 12 residues. V was shortened by 0 bases and J by 7 bases, with 9 bases between the two germline ends. CDR3 nucleotides: TGTGCCTGGAGTGTAGGGACCGGTGAAGCTTTCTTT. Its protein product is CAWSVGTGEAFF.

This clonotype was observed a few times. This chain connects TRBV19 to TRBJ1-2, with 11 nucleotides matching TRBD1. Germline CDR1 and CDR2: LNHDA and SQIVND (reference sequence). V was clipped by 6 bases and J by 4 bases; unmatched bases: 4. The CDR3 consists of 14 residues. The chain's CDR3 is CASSRDRGAYGYTF. The CDR3 DNA sequence: TGTGCCAGTAGCCGGGACAGGGGGGCCTATGGCTACACCTTC.

This clonotype was seen a few times. This chain uses TRBV6-1 with TRBJ1-5, with TRBD1 matching 8 bases. CDR1 and CDR2 from the germline V gene are MNHNS and SASEGT. The CDR3 has 14 amino acids. V gave up 3 bases and J gave up 4 bases; unmatched junction bases: 2. The CDR3 spells CASSDRGPNQPQHF. CDR3 nucleotides: TGTGCCAGCAGTGACAGGGGGCCGAATCAGCCCCAGCATTTT.

The J gene is TRBJ1-2, the V gene TRBV7-6; D unclear. CDR1 is SGHVS and CDR2 is FNYEAQ in the germline V gene. This CDR3 spans 13 amino acids. The V and J ends lost 1 base and 4 bases respectively, with 7 bases between them. The CDR3 sequence: CASSLEVPYGYTF. DNA of the CDR3: TGTGCCAGCAGCTTAGAAGTTCCCTATGGCTACACCTTC.

The rearrangement links TRBV5-1 to TRBJ2-2; the D call may be TRBD1 or TRBD2 (5 bases each). The length of the CDR3 is 13 residues. V lost 5 bases, J lost 3 bases, and 8 bases lay in between. The germline V gene has CDR1 SGHRS and CDR2 YFSETQ. CDR3 DNA sequence: TGCGCCAGCAGGCAGGGAGACACCGGGGAGCTGTTTTTT. Translating it yields CASRQGDTGELFF. The entire variable domain, with the rest obtained from reference TRBV5-1 and TRBJ2-2, is as follows: KAGVTQTPRYLIKTRGQQVTLSCSPISGHRSVSWYQQTPGQGLQFLFEYFSETQRNKGNFPGRFSGRQFSNSRSEMNVSTLELGDSALYLCASRQGDTGELFFGEGSRLTVL.

The V gene is TRBV20-1, the J gene TRBJ2-1, with 11 bases fitting TRBD2. The junction had 4 bases not matched to a gene; V was cut back by 2 bases and J by 4 bases. Germline V gene lookup returns CDR1 DFQATT and CDR2 SNEGSKA (reference sequence). The CDR3 covers 15 residues. CDR3 sequence reads: CSARQLAGAYNEQFF. The CDR3 DNA follows: TGCAGTGCTAGACAACTAGCGGGGGCTTACAATGAGCAGTTCTTC.